This T cell receptor beta chain was profiled in a study of CD8 T cells in Susac syndrome. In regard to this clonotype: Its antigen is still unknown.

Negative isolation yielded CD4+ and CD8+ T cells, and FACS enriched TEMRA cells. Reverse transcription of roughly 0.45 to 1 ug RNA used random hexamers. Multiplex PCR with immunoSEQ amplified the TCR beta CDR3 across 54 Vbeta and 13 Jbeta. Via MiXCR, TCRdb re-called the immunoSEQ multiplex PCR reads, giving one row per CDR3 protein. The sample includes over 150,000 distinct CDR3 sequences, 80% to 95% of them seen just once. The germline V gene encodes CDR1 LGHDT and CDR2 YNNKEL (reference sequence). This CDR3 is built from 16 residues. V lost 1 base and J lost 7; bases outside the gene matches: 7. Study results and caveats: Individuals included in the TCR sequencing and HLA analysis were acknowledged by the study to be relatively few in number.

This sequence originates from a human donor with multiple sclerosis. The chain has TRBV3-1 and TRBJ2-1; 10 nucleotides match TRBD2. Material for sequencing was CD4+ T cells from PBMCs. CDR3 sequence reads: CASSQGLLAGVNEQFF. CDR3 sequence (DNA): TGTGCCAGCAGCCAAGGATTGCTAGCGGGAGTGAATGAGCAGTTCTTC.